What follows are 21 T cell receptor beta chains derived from one specimen sequenced in a study of T cell repertoires in cytomegalovirus infection. MiXCR, run by TCRdb on the reads, gives a single entry per CDR3 protein. This sample has about 260,000 distinct CDR3 sequences, with roughly 13% found just once. The source material was PBMCs. The receptors here all came from a human donor in good health (CMV status not recorded). Some clones in this sample may be carry-over from other donors' samples.

The table lists this clonotype with a few counts. The chain employs TRBV6-2 or TRBV6-3 and TRBJ2-1; TRBD2 aligns across 7 bases. The germline V gene has CDR1 MNHEY and CDR2 SVGEGT. V was pared by 6 bases and J by 0 bases, with 8 bases of the junction left unmatched. This CDR3 contains 16 residues. The CDR3 nucleotides read TGTGCCAGCAGGACGACTAGCCCCAGCTCCTACAATGAGCAGTTCTTC. Its translation: CASRTTSPSSYNEQFF.

Many counts were recorded for this clonotype. The chain has TRBV7-8 and TRBJ2-3; 8 bases are shared with TRBD2. With 1 base clipped from V and 9 bases from J, the junction kept 15 bases outside the gene matches. The CDR3 runs to 17 residues. Germline V gene sequence: CDR1 SGHVS, CDR2 FQNEAQ. In DNA form, the CDR3 reads TGTGCCAGCAGCTTAGATCCTCTAGCGGGCATCTCGGGGACGCAGTATTTT. Amino acid sequence: CASSLDPLAGISGTQYF.

This clonotype was detected only a few times. This chain connects TRBV7-2 to TRBJ2-7, with 7 bases identical to TRBD1. The CDR3 spans 14 residues. The V and J ends lost 1 base and 5 bases, in that order; junction bases with no gene match: 5. From germline, CDR1 is SGHTA and CDR2 FQGNSA. The CDR3 region has the DNA TGTGCCAGCAGCTTAGGAGACAGGGTACACGAGCAGTACTTC. Its protein product is CASSLGDRVHEQYF.

This clonotype was recorded many times. The chain is built from TRBV29-1 and TRBJ1-1, with D possibly being TRBD1 (5 bases). The CDR3 runs 14 residues. From germline, CDR1 is SQVTM and CDR2 ANQGSEA. The V end lost 4 bases, the J end lost 0 bases, and 12 bases lay between the germline ends. This chain's CDR3 is CSVGSNRLNTEAFF. CDR3 DNA sequence: TGCAGCGTTGGGAGTAACAGGTTGAACACTGAAGCTTTCTTT.

This clonotype was recorded at least ten times. The chain is built from TRBV12-3 or TRBV12-4 and TRBJ1-2, with D possibly matching TRBD1 (5 bases). Trimming pared 6 bases from V and 8 bases from J, leaving 10 bases between. The CDR3 spans 11 residues. The CDR3 loop reads CASRGGKGYTF. DNA for the CDR3: TGTGCCAGCAGGGGGGGGAAAGGCTACACCTTC.

There are many counts of this clonotype. The V gene is TRBV7-3, the J gene TRBJ1-2, with D perhaps TRBD1 (5 bases). Germline lookup yields CDR1 SGHTA and CDR2 FQGTGA. The CDR3 runs to 13 residues. Trimming took off 0 bases at V and 8 bases at J, with 10 bases between the two ends. This CDR3 is CASSLTQATGYTF. The CDR3 nucleotides are TGTGCCAGCAGCTTAACACAGGCCACCGGCTACACCTTC.

This clonotype came up many times. V is TRBV7-7 and J is TRBJ2-3; 7 bases match TRBD2. The germline V gene encodes CDR1 SSHAT and CDR2 FNYEAQ (reference sequence). V gave up 5 bases and J gave up 4 bases; unmatched junction bases: 3. CDR3 length equals 13 residues. CDR3 DNA sequence: TGTGCCAGCAGCCCTAGCGGTCCAGATACGCAGTATTTT. As protein: CASSPSGPDTQYF.

In its sample, this clonotype was seen a few times. This rearrangement joins TRBV5-1 to TRBJ2-7, with a tentative D call TRBD2 (6 bases). The germline CDR1 and CDR2 sequences are SGHRS and YFSETQ. The CDR3 spans 16 residues. V was cut by 6 bases and J by 2 bases, with 21 bases left in between. CDR3 sequence (DNA): TGCGCCAGCACCCTGCACTGGGACTCTCCCACCTACGAGCAGTACTTC. Its protein is CASTLHWDSPTYEQYF.

The chain links TRBV20-1 to TRBJ1-3; D is unclear. Trimming removed 4 bases from V and 3 bases from J, with 4 bases in between. CDR1 is DFQATT and CDR2 is SNEGSKA in the germline V gene (reference sequence). The CDR3 consists of 11 residues. CDR3 nucleotide sequence: TGCAGTGCTAAGTTTGGAAACACCATATATTTT. This gives the protein CSAKFGNTIYF.

Many counts were recorded for this clonotype. The genes are TRBV7-3 and TRBJ2-1, with D unclear. The germline CDR1 and CDR2 sequences are SGHTA and FQGTGA. The CDR3 consists of 14 residues. Trimming removed 5 bases from V and 0 bases from J, with 8 bases in between. CDR3 in DNA: TGTGCCAGCAGCCCCACCGGCTCCTACAATGAGCAGTTCTTC. This sequence encodes CASSPTGSYNEQFF.

V gene TRBV7-3 combines with J gene TRBJ2-3, with D uncertain. The germline V gene encodes CDR1 SGHTA and CDR2 FQGTGA. V lost 5 bases, J lost 2 bases, and 8 bases lay in between. CDR3 length equals 13 residues. CDR3 nucleotides: TGTGCCAGCAGCCCCGCGTCCACAGATACGCAGTATTTT. This translates into CASSPASTDTQYF.

This clonotype was seen ten or more times. V is TRBV12-3 or TRBV12-4 and J is TRBJ2-5, with 10 bases that match TRBD2. Trimming cost V 2 bases and J 5 bases; bases outside gene matches: 5. This CDR3 has 15 amino acids. CDR3 sequence reads: CASSLSGGAVETQYF. CDR3 coding DNA: TGTGCCAGCAGTTTAAGCGGGGGGGCCGTGGAGACCCAGTACTTC.

This chain connects TRBV25-1 to TRBJ2-7; D not resolved. This CDR3 contains 11 residues. Germline CDR1 MGHDK, CDR2 SYGVNS. V lost 2 bases and J lost 3, with 2 bases in between. In DNA, the CDR3 is TGTGCCAGCAGTGAAATCTACGAGCAGTACTTC. As protein: CASSEIYEQYF.

This clonotype was seen repeatedly, ten times or more. J is TRBJ2-5 and V is TRBV7-3; D not resolved. Trimming left V 4 bases short and J 2 bases short, with 8 bases between. Germline assignment: CDR1 SGHTA and CDR2 FQGTGA. The CDR3 has 13 amino acids. CDR3 in amino acids: CASSSSVQETQYF. CDR3 in DNA: TGTGCCAGCAGCTCATCGGTACAAGAGACCCAGTACTTC.

This clonotype was seen at least ten times. The gene calls are TRBV20-1 and TRBJ2-5, with no clear D. Germline V gene data show CDR1 as DFQATT and CDR2 as SNEGSKA (reference sequence). V lost 2 bases, J lost 5 bases, and 15 bases lay in between. The CDR3 contains 14 residues. CDR3 sequence reads: CSARSGPDSETQYF. The CDR3 DNA reads as TGCAGTGCTAGATCCGGACCCGATTCGGAGACCCAGTACTTC.

This clonotype appeared many times. The chain joins TRBV7-6 to TRBJ2-1; possibly TRBD1 or TRBD2 for D (5 bases each). Trimming cost V 5 bases and J 10 bases, with 18 bases left between them. Germline V gene sequence: CDR1 SGHVS, CDR2 FNYEAQ. CDR3 length: 14 amino acids. The CDR3 loop is CASSVDQGPGEQFF. CDR3 nucleotides: TGTGCCAGCAGCGTAGATCAGGGCCCGGGGGAGCAGTTCTTC.

This clonotype was observed a handful of times. The CDR3 loop is CASSQTDRAGANVLTF. The CDR3 coding sequence is TGTGCCAGCAGCCAAACCGACAGGGCTGGGGCCAACGTCCTGACTTTC. This chain links TRBV4-2 with TRBJ2-6, with TRBD1 identical over 7 bases. Germline CDR1 and CDR2: LGHNA and YNFKEQ. V shed 2 bases, J shed 2 bases, and the junction held 3 bases outside the gene matches. The CDR3 runs 16 residues.

This clonotype was seen at least ten times. In DNA form, the CDR3 reads TGTGCCAGCAGTGAGCAAGACGGCTACGAGCAGTACTTC. Its protein is CASSEQDGYEQYF. The rearrangement joins TRBV6-1 to TRBJ2-7; D gene ambiguous. V lost 3 bases and J lost 3, with 9 bases in between. The CDR3 is 13 amino acids. Per the germline V gene, CDR1 is MNHNS and CDR2 is SASEGT.

This clonotype has at least ten counts. This chain links TRBV7-2 with TRBJ1-2; the D gene is possibly TRBD1 (6 bases). Germline assignment: CDR1 SGHTA and CDR2 FQGNSA. The CDR3 is 13 amino acids. V was shortened by 3 bases and J by 3 bases, with 8 bases between the two germline ends. The CDR3 reads CASSFRTDYGYTF. The DNA of the CDR3 is TGTGCCAGCAGCTTTCGGACAGACTATGGCTACACCTTC.

The chain joins TRBV20-1 to TRBJ2-1; D is perhaps TRBD1 or TRBD2 (7 bases each). Germline V gene sequence: CDR1 DFQATT, CDR2 SNEGSKA (reference sequence). This CDR3 spans 17 amino acids. V shed 6 bases and J shed 8 bases, with 29 bases lying between them. CDR3 protein: CSAQGGLRGPPSYEQFF. Here the CDR3 DNA reads TGCAGTGCCCAGGGGGGGTTGAGGGGGCCCCCTTCCTATGAGCAGTTCTTC.

This clonotype was counted a few times. The chain couples TRBV7-6 to TRBJ1-1, with D unclear. The V gene's germline CDR1 is SGHVS and CDR2 FNYEAQ. The CDR3 extends over 13 amino acids. The ends were cut back, 3 bases at V and 3 bases at J, with 8 bases in the middle. In DNA, the CDR3 is TGTGCCAGCAGCTTGTCGGTCTACACTGAAGCTTTCTTT. Its protein product is CASSLSVYTEAFF.